These 29 T cell receptor beta chains share one sample of origin, sequenced in a study of cytomegalovirus exposure and HLA in healthy donors. This PCR relied on a set of 60 Vbeta primers and 13 Jbeta primers. Produced via immunoSEQ multiplex PCR; TCRdb's table is partial and in-frame only. The sample has fewer than 150,000 clones, over 60% seen once. The material sequenced was PBMCs. These receptors came from a man aged 35 to 55 in good health and CMV-seropositive.

V usage is TRBV5-1 and J usage is TRBJ2-7; TRBD1 matches 7 bases. Trimming cost V 2 bases and J 4 bases; bases outside gene matches: 9. This CDR3 contains 15 residues. Germline values: CDR1 SGHRS, CDR2 YFSETQ. CDR3 region: CASSFLQGPGYEQYF. The CDR3 nucleotides are TGCGCCAGCAGCTTTCTACAGGGGCCGGGTTACGAGCAGTACTTC. Variable domain in full (rest from reference TRBV5-1 and TRBJ2-7): KAGVTQTPRYLIKTRGQQVTLSCSPISGHRSVSWYQQTPGQGLQFLFEYFSETQRNKGNFPGRFSGRQFSNSRSEMNVSTLELGDSALYLCASSFLQGPGYEQYFGPGTRLTVT.

The rearrangement uses TRBV5-1 and TRBJ1-1; 10 bases agree with TRBD1. The CDR3 is 15 residues long. V trimming: 1 base; J trimming: 4 bases; junction bases outside the gene matches: 4. CDR1 and CDR2 (germline): SGHRS, YFSETQ. The CDR3 here is CASSLTGTGVTEAFF. CDR3 sequence (DNA): TGCGCCAGCAGCTTGACCGGGACAGGGGTCACTGAAGCTTTCTTT.

The CDR3 coding sequence is TGTGCCAGCAGTCAAAGGGGACTAGCAGGAGAGACCCAGTACTTC. It yields the protein CASSQRGLAGETQYF. The chain couples TRBV27 to TRBJ2-5; TRBD2 matches at 9 bases. Germline assignment: CDR1 MNHEY and CDR2 SMNVEV (reference sequence). With 5 bases clipped from V and 4 bases from J, the junction kept 8 bases outside the gene matches. The CDR3 has 15 residues.

The chain combines TRBV7-9 with TRBJ1-2; D remains unclear. CDR3 length: 12 residues. V lost 5 bases to trimming and J lost 1 base, with 5 bases between them. CDR1 SEHNR and CDR2 FQNEAQ come from the germline V gene (reference sequence). In nucleotides, the CDR3 is TGTGCCAGCAGCACTCTTAACTATGGCTACACCTTC. This translates into CASSTLNYGYTF.

The genes are TRBV2 and TRBJ2-3, with 10 bases aligning to TRBD2. V trimming: 6 bases; J trimming: 2 bases; junction bases outside the gene matches: 8. This CDR3 has 16 amino acids. CDR1 SNHLY and CDR2 FYNNEI come from the germline V gene. CDR3 in DNA: TGTGCCAGCAGAATTTTAGCGGGGGGTTACACAGATACGCAGTATTTT. It encodes CASRILAGGYTDTQYF.

The rearrangement joins TRBV25-1 to TRBJ2-7; the D gene is possibly TRBD1 (5 bases). This CDR3 comprises 14 residues. Looked up from germline, CDR1 is MGHDK and CDR2 is SYGVNS. The V and J ends lost 4 bases and 0 bases respectively, with 10 bases between them. CDR3 in DNA: TGTGCCAGCAGTGGAGCAGGGAACTCCTACGAGCAGTACTTC. It specifies CASSGAGNSYEQYF.

The CDR3 bases are TGTGCCAGCAGTGAAGGACAGGGGGCGCCCGGCTACACCTTC. Its protein product is CASSEGQGAPGYTF. The chain employs TRBV6-1 and TRBJ1-2, with 10 nucleotides matching TRBD1. CDR3 length: 14 residues. With V trimmed by 1 base and J by 8 bases, 4 bases remained unmatched. Germline V gene sequence: CDR1 MNHNS, CDR2 SASEGT.

This clone was seen a single time. V and J are TRBV2 and TRBJ2-1; no clear D gene. Germline-derived CDR1 and CDR2 are SNHLY and FYNNEI. Trimming left V 3 bases short and J 5 bases short, with 11 bases between. The CDR3 length is 14 residues. CDR3 loop: CASSDHLLDNEQFF. As DNA, the CDR3 is TGTGCCAGCAGTGATCACTTGCTAGACAATGAGCAGTTCTTC.

The CDR3 sequence is CASRAGGPNEQFF. DNA of the CDR3: TGTGCCAGCAGGGCGGGGGGCCCTAATGAGCAGTTCTTC. V is TRBV6-5 and J is TRBJ2-1, with 8 nucleotides matching TRBD2. The CDR3 has 13 amino acids. Trimming removed 6 bases from V and 7 bases from J; junction bases left unmatched: 5. Germline CDR1 and CDR2: MNHEY and SVGAGI.

The chain links TRBV25-1 to TRBJ2-7; D gene unclear. Germline V lookup: CDR1 MGHDK, CDR2 SYGVNS. CDR3 length: 11 residues. V was shortened by 5 bases and J by 3 bases, with 5 bases between the two germline ends. As DNA, the CDR3 is TGTGCCAGCAGTCCAAACTACGAGCAGTACTTC. Amino acids: CASSPNYEQYF.

This chain links TRBV5-4 with TRBJ2-3; TRBD2 is a possible D gene (5 bases). Germline V lookup: CDR1 SGHNT, CDR2 YYREEE (reference sequence). The CDR3 totals 16 residues. V was pared by 6 bases and J by 3 bases, with 20 bases between. CDR3 sequence (DNA): TGTGCCAGCACCACCAAGCGGTCCCAGGAGACAGATACGCAGTATTTT. Amino acids: CASTTKRSQETDTQYF.

This clone was seen once. This sequence joins TRBV19 and TRBJ1-3, with a weak D call TRBD1 (6 bases). Trimming removed 3 bases at V and 1 base at J, with 13 bases between. Per germline, CDR1 LNHDA and CDR2 SQIVND (reference sequence). The CDR3 runs to 16 residues. The DNA for the CDR3 is TGTGCCAGTAGTATCCCGGCGGGGGCATCTGGAAACACCATATATTTT. Translated, it gives CASSIPAGASGNTIYF.

There are a few counts of this clone. The V call is TRBV7-2, the J call TRBJ2-1; D is perhaps TRBD1 (6 bases). The CDR3 is 13 residues long. Germline-derived CDR1 and CDR2 are SGHTA and FQGNSA. Trimming shortened V by 0 bases and J by 6 bases, and 6 bases separated the two germline ends. The CDR3 spells CASSLAGGNEQFF. DNA of the CDR3: TGTGCCAGCAGCTTAGCAGGGGGCAATGAGCAGTTCTTC. The complete variable domain, with remaining parts taken from reference TRBV7-2 and TRBJ2-1, reads GAGVSQSPSNKVTEKGKDVELRCDPISGHTALYWYRQSLGQGLEFLIYFQGNSAPDKSGLPSDRFSAERTGGSVSTLTIQRTQQEDSAVYLCASSLAGGNEQFFGPGTRLTVL.

The chain combines TRBV7-2 with TRBJ1-4; TRBD1 agrees at 9 bases. V shed 2 bases, J shed 5 bases, and the junction held 6 bases outside the gene matches. The CDR3 extends over 16 amino acids. The germline CDR1 and CDR2 sequences are SGHTA and FQGNSA. The CDR3 here is CASSLRGTGRNEKLFF. The CDR3 region has the DNA TGTGCCAGCAGCTTACGAGGGACAGGGAGGAATGAAAAACTGTTTTTT.

The chain uses TRBV28 and TRBJ1-1, with 7 positions matching TRBD1. Looked up from germline, CDR1 is MDHEN and CDR2 is SYDVKM. Trimming took 3 bases from V and 4 from J; bases not matched to a gene: 8. This CDR3 region has 15 residues. The CDR3: CASSFLAGGGTEAFF. CDR3 DNA sequence: TGTGCCAGCAGTTTTTTAGCAGGGGGAGGCACTGAAGCTTTCTTT.

The CDR3 loop is CASSVAQGSDTQYF. Written as DNA, the CDR3 is TGTGCCAGCAGCGTAGCTCAGGGGTCAGATACGCAGTATTTT. V gene TRBV9 combines with J gene TRBJ2-3; possible D gene TRBD1, 6 bases. Trimming stripped 0 bases from V and 4 bases from J, with 9 bases between. CDR1 is SGDLS and CDR2 is YYNGEE in the germline V gene. This CDR3 comprises 14 residues.

The chain uses TRBV6-1 and TRBJ2-5; maybe TRBD2 (7 bases). CDR3 length: 14 amino acids. V lost 4 bases to trimming and J lost 4 bases, with 13 bases between them. Germline values: CDR1 MNHNS, CDR2 SASEGT. The CDR3 DNA reads as TGTGCCAGCAGTGGGGGGGGCTCTTCAGAGACCCAGTACTTC. It is translated as CASSGGGSSETQYF.

This clone was detected a few times. The genes are TRBV29-1 and TRBJ2-5, with 8 bases lining up with TRBD2. The J call may not be correct, given that the DNA end is closer to TRBJ2-7. Looked up from germline, CDR1 is SQVTM and CDR2 is ANQGSEA. The length of the CDR3 is 13 residues. The CDR3 protein is CSVDDGRAAEQYF. In nucleotides, the CDR3 is TGCAGCGTTGATGACGGGAGGGCCGCCGAGCAGTACTTC.

This clone was seen only a few times. The V call is TRBV29-1, the J call TRBJ2-1; 12 bases fit TRBD2. Germline lookup yields CDR1 SQVTM and CDR2 ANQGSEA. J lost 6 bases, V lost 6 bases, and 6 bases had no gene match. The CDR3 consists of 14 residues. DNA of the CDR3: TGCAGCGTGTGGACTAGCGGGAAAGTCAATGAGCAGTTCTTC. Its translation: CSVWTSGKVNEQFF.

This clone showed up just a few times. This chain uses TRBV4-2 with TRBJ2-7; D is possibly TRBD1 (6 bases). Germline lookup yields CDR1 LGHNA and CDR2 YNFKEQ. The CDR3 consists of 14 residues. V was shortened by 4 bases and J by 8 bases, with 18 bases between the two germline ends. This chain's CDR3 is CASSPGLDSQQQYF. DNA of the CDR3: TGTGCCAGCAGCCCAGGGCTGGACAGTCAACAGCAGTACTTC.

The chain combines TRBV11-3 with TRBJ2-6; 8 positions agree with TRBD1. J was trimmed by 0 bases and V by 3 bases; bases with no gene match: 7. CDR3 size: 18 residues. CDR1 is SGHNT and CDR2 is YENEEA in the germline V gene. The CDR3 loop reads CASSFPGQVHSGANVLTF. The CDR3 region has the DNA TGTGCCAGCAGCTTTCCGGGACAGGTTCACTCTGGGGCCAACGTCCTGACTTTC.

This clone was detected a few times. This chain connects TRBV6-5 to TRBJ1-1; D is perhaps TRBD1 (5 bases). CDR1 is MNHEY, CDR2 SVGAGI, per germline. This CDR3 spans 15 amino acids. Trimming stripped 6 bases from V and 1 base from J, with 15 bases between. CDR3 protein: CASRRRQLENTEAFF. The CDR3 DNA reads TGTGCCAGCAGAAGAAGACAGTTAGAGAACACTGAAGCTTTCTTT.

The chain uses TRBV7-9 and TRBJ1-2; D is possibly TRBD1 (6 bases). The CDR3 is 14 residues long. Looked up from germline, CDR1 is SEHNR and CDR2 is FQNEAQ (reference sequence). V gave up 1 base and J gave up 5 bases, with 11 bases separating them. The CDR3 bases are TGTGCCAGCAGCTTAGGTCCAGGGGAGTATGGCTACACCTTC. Its protein is CASSLGPGEYGYTF.

This chain connects TRBV29-1 to TRBJ1-2; D might be TRBD1 (6 bases). V lost 7 bases to trimming and J lost 6 bases, with 21 bases between them. The CDR3 is 14 residues long. From germline, CDR1 is SQVTM and CDR2 ANQGSEA. The CDR3 is CSAATLAGVNGYTF. The DNA of the CDR3 is TGCAGCGCCGCCACCCTCGCAGGGGTTAATGGCTACACCTTC.

The rearrangement joins TRBV6-5 to TRBJ1-5, with 11 bases identical to TRBD1. This CDR3 comprises 15 residues. V lost 4 bases to trimming and J lost 6 bases; unmatched junction nucleotides: 5. Germline V CDR1 and CDR2: MNHEY, SVGAGI. Written as DNA, the CDR3 is TGTGCCAGCAGTTCGGACAGGGGGCCTGTTCAGCCCCAGCATTTT. Its protein is CASSSDRGPVQPQHF.

This clone was seen once. The chain links TRBV9 to TRBJ2-5; the match to TRBD2 covers 10 bases. The J segment lost 5 bases and the V segment lost 0 bases, leaving 4 bases of the junction unmatched. The CDR3 length is 15 residues. Germline V gene data show CDR1 as SGDLS and CDR2 as YYNGEE. CDR3 loop: CASSVGGTSVETQYF. DNA of the CDR3: TGTGCCAGCAGCGTAGGTGGGACTAGCGTTGAGACCCAGTACTTC.

The genes are TRBV6-5 and TRBJ1-2, with 10 nucleotides matching TRBD1. V trimming: 0 bases; J trimming: 2 bases; junction bases outside the gene matches: 3. The V gene's germline CDR1 is MNHEY and CDR2 SVGAGI. The CDR3 is 16 residues long. The CDR3 here is CASSYSPGQGNYGYTF. In DNA form, the CDR3 reads TGTGCCAGCAGTTACTCGCCGGGACAGGGGAACTATGGCTACACCTTC.

V gene TRBV18 combines with J gene TRBJ2-4; TRBD2 aligns across 13 bases. The CDR3 is 20 amino acids. V was pared by 3 bases and J by 0 bases, with 11 bases of the junction left unmatched. Per the germline V gene, CDR1 is KGHSH and CDR2 is LQKENI. The CDR3, as DNA: TGTGCCAGCTCACCTCGACTAGCGGGAGGCCGCCGCCTAGCCAAAAACATTCAGTACTTC. It encodes CASSPRLAGGRRLAKNIQYF.

The V and J genes are TRBV7-8 and TRBJ2-1; no firm D call. Germline V lookup: CDR1 SGHVS, CDR2 FQNEAQ. Trimming took off 0 bases at V and 0 bases at J, with 9 bases between the two ends. The CDR3 contains 16 residues. CDR3 sequence: CASSLAGLSSYNEQFF. Written as DNA, the CDR3 is TGTGCCAGCAGCTTAGCGGGCCTCAGCTCCTACAATGAGCAGTTCTTC.